This T cell receptor (beta chain) comes out of a study of shared clonotypes between healthy human individuals. Regarding the study as a whole: Naive subsets, compared against memory subsets, generally had larger estimated richness values. Apart from blood, nothing was sampled; tissue repertoires likely differ.

Per the germline V gene, CDR1 is SSHAT and CDR2 is FNYEAQ (reference sequence). The CDR3 loop spans 13 amino acids. As concerns this clone: Its antigen is as yet unknown. Its ends do not fully match the called genes, so a read error is possible.

Repertoires were generated with immunoSEQ multiplex PCR, while TCRdb's copy carries only in-frame clones and drops some. This table has millions of clones, 85% to 95% appearing once. The sequenced material came from naive CD4+ T cells sorted from blood. Subset noted: CD45RA+ positively selected. The chain employs TRBV7-7 and TRBJ2-7; perhaps TRBD2 as D (5 bases). This receptor was taken from a man aged 18 to 35 in good health. CDR3 bases: TGTGCTAGCAGCTTAGGCCGAGCCGGGGTGCAGTACTTC. As protein: CASSLGRAGVQYF. Filled out from reference TRBV7-7 and TRBJ2-7, the complete variable domain reads GAGVSQSPRYKVTKRGQDVTLRCDPISSHATLYWYQQALGQGPEFLTYFNYEAQPDKSGLPSDRFSAERPEGSISTLTIQRTEQRDSAMYRCASSLGRAGVQYFGPGTRLTVT.